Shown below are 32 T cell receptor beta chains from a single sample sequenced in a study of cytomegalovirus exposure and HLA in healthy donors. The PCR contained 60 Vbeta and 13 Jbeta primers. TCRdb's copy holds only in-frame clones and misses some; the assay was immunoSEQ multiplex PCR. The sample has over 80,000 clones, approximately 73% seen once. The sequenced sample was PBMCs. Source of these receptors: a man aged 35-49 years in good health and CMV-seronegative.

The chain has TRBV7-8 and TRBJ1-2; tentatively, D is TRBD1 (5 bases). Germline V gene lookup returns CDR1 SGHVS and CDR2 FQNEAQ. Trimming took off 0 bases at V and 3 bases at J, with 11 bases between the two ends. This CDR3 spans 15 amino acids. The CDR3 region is CASSLALSGDYGYTF. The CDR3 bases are TGTGCCAGCAGCTTAGCGCTGTCGGGGGACTATGGCTACACCTTC.

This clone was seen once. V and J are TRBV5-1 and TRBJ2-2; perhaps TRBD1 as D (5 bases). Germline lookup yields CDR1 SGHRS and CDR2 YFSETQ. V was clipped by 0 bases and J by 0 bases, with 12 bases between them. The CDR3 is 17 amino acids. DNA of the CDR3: TGCGCCAGCAGCTTGGCGATTCAGGGTGCGAACACCGGGGAGCTGTTTTTT. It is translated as CASSLAIQGANTGELFF.

The CDR3 region is CASGTGQGSHGYTF. The CDR3 DNA follows: TGTGCTAGTGGCACGGGACAGGGGAGTCATGGCTACACCTTC. The chain employs TRBV12-5 and TRBJ1-2; TRBD1 aligns across 10 bases. Germline V gives CDR1 LGHNT, CDR2 FRNRAP. There are 14 residues in the CDR3. V was clipped by 6 bases and J by 6 bases; unmatched bases: 7. Full variable domain (rest looked up from reference TRBV12-5 and TRBJ1-2): DARVTQTPRHKVTEMGQEVTMRCQPILGHNTVFWYRQTMMQGLELLAYFRNRAPLDDSGMPKDRFSAEMPDATLATLKIQPSEPRDSAVYFCASGTGQGSHGYTFGSGTRLTVV.

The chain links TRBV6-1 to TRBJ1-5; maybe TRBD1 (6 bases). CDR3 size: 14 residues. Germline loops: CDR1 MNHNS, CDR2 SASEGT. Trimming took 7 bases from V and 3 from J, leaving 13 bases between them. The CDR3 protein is CASTATGYNQPQHF. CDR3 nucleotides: TGTGCCAGCACCGCTACAGGGTACAATCAGCCCCAGCATTTT.

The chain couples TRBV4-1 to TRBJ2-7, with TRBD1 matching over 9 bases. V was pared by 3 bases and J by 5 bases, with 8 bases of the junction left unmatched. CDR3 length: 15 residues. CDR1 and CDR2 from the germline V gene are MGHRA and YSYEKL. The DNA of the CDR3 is TGCGCCAGCAGCCACTCCGGGACAGGGTACAACGAGCAGTACTTC. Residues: CASSHSGTGYNEQYF.

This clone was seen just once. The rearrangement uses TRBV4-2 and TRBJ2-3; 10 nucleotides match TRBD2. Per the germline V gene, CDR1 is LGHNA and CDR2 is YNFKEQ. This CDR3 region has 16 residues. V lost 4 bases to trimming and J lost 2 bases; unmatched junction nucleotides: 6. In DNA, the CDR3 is TGTGCCAGCAGCCGTCCTAGCGGGGGCCACACAGATACGCAGTATTTT. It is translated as CASSRPSGGHTDTQYF.

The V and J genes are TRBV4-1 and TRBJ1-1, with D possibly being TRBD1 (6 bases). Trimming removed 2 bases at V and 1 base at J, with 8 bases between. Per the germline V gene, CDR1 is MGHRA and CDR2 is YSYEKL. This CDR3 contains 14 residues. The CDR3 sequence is CASSQPGQNTEAFF. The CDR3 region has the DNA TGCGCCAGCAGCCAACCGGGACAGAACACTGAAGCTTTCTTT.

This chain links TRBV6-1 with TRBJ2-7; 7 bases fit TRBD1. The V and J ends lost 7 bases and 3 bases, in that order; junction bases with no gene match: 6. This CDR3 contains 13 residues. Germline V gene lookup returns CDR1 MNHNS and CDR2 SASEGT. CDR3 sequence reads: CASKTGQDYEQYF. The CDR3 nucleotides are TGTGCCAGCAAAACCGGACAGGACTACGAGCAGTACTTC.

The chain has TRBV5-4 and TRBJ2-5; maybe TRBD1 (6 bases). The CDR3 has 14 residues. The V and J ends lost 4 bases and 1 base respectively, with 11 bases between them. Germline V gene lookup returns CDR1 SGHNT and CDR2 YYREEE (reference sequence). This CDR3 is CASSTGQLQETQYF. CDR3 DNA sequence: TGTGCCAGCAGCACTGGACAGCTCCAAGAGACCCAGTACTTC.

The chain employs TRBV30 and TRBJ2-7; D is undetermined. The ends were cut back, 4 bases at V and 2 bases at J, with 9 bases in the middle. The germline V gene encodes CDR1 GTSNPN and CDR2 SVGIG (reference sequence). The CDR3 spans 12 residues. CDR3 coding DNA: TGTGCCTGGATCTCGAGGACCTACGAGCAGTACTTC. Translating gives CAWISRTYEQYF. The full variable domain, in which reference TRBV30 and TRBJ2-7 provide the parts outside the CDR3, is SQTIHQWPATLVQPVGSPLSLECTVEGTSNPNLYWYRQAAGRGLQLLFYSVGIGQISSEVPQNLSASRPQDRQFILSSKKLLLSDSGFYLCAWISRTYEQYFGPGTRLTVT.

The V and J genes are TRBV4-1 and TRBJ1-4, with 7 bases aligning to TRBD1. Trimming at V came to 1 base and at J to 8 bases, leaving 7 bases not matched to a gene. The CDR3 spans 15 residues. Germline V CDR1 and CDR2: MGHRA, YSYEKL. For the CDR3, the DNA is TGCGCCAGCAGCCAAGCAGCCAGGGGGAGGGAAAAACTGTTTTTT. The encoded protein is CASSQAARGREKLFF.

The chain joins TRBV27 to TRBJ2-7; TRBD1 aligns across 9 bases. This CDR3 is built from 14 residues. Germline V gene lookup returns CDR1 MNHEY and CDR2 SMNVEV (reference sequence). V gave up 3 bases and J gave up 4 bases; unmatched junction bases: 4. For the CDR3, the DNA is TGTGCCAGCAGTTTCGGGACAGGGATTTACGAGCAGTACTTC. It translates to CASSFGTGIYEQYF.

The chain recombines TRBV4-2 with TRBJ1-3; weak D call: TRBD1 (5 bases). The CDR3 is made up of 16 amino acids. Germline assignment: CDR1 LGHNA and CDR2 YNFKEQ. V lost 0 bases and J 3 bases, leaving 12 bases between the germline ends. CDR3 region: CASSQDWAGGGNTIYF. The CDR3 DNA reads TGTGCCAGCAGCCAAGATTGGGCCGGGGGTGGAAACACCATATATTTT.

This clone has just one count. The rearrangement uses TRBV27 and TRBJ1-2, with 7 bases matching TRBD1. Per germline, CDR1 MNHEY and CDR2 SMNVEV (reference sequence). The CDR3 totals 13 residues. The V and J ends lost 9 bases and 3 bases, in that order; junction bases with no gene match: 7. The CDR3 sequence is CARGPTGHYGYTF. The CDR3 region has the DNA TGTGCCAGAGGTCCGACAGGGCACTATGGCTACACCTTC.

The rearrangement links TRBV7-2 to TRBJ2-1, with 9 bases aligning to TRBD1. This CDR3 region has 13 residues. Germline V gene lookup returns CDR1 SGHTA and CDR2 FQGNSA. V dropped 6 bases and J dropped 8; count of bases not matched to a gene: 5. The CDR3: CASSPGTGYEQFF. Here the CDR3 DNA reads TGTGCCAGCAGTCCCGGGACAGGGTATGAGCAGTTCTTC.

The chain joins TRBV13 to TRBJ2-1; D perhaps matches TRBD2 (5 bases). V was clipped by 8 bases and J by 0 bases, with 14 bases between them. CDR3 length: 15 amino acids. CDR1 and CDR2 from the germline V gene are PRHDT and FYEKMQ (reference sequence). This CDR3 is CASLTSGYSYNEQFF. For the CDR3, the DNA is TGTGCCAGCCTGACCTCGGGGTACTCCTACAATGAGCAGTTCTTC.

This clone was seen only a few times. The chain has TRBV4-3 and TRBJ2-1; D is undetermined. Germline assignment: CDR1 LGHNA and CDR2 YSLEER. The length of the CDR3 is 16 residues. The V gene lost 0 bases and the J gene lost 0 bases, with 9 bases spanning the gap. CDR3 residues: CASSQELPSSYNEQFF. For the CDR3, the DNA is TGCGCCAGCAGCCAAGAACTGCCTAGCTCCTACAATGAGCAGTTCTTC.

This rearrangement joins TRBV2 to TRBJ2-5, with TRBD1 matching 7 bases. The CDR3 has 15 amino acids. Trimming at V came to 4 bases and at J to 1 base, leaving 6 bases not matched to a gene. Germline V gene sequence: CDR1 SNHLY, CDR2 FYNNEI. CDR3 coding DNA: TGTGCCAGCAGTGGTTCCGGGACAGCCCAAGAGACCCAGTACTTC. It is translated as CASSGSGTAQETQYF.

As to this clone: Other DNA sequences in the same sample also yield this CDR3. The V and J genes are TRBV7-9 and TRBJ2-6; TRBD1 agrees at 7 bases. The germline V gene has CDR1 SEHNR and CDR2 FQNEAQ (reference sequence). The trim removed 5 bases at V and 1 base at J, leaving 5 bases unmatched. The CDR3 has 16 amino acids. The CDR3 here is CASSTHRGSGANVLTF. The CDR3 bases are TGTGCCAGCAGCACCCACAGGGGATCTGGGGCCAACGTCCTGACTTTC. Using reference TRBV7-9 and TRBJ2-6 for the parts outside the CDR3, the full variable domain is DTGVSQNPRHKITKRGQNVTFRCDPISEHNRLYWYRQTLGQGPEFLTYFQNEAQLEKSRLLSDRFSAERPKGSFSTLEIQRTEQGDSAMYLCASSTHRGSGANVLTFGAGSRLTVL.

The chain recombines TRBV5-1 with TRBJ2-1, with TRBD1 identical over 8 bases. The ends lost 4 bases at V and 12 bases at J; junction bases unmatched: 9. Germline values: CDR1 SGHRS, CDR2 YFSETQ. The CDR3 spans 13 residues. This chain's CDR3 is CASSRPTGGPQFF. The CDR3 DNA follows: TGCGCCAGCAGCAGGCCTACAGGGGGTCCGCAGTTCTTC.

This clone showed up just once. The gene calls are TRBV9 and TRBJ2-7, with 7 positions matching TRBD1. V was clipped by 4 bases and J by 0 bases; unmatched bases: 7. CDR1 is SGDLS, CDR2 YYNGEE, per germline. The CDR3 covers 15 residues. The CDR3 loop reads CASSPRTGSSYEQYF. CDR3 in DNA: TGTGCCAGCAGCCCCCGGACAGGAAGCTCCTACGAGCAGTACTTC.

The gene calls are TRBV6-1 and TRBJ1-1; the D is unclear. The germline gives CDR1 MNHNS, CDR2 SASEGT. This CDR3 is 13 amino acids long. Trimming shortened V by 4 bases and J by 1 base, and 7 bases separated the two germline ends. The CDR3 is CASSAVRNTEAFF. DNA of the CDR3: TGTGCCAGCAGTGCTGTCAGGAACACTGAAGCTTTCTTT.

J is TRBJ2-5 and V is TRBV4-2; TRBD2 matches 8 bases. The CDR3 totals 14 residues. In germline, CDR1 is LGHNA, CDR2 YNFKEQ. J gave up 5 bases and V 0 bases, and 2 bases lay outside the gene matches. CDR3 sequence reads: CASSQDRGGETQYF. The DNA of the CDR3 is TGTGCCAGCAGCCAAGATCGCGGGGGGGAGACCCAGTACTTC.

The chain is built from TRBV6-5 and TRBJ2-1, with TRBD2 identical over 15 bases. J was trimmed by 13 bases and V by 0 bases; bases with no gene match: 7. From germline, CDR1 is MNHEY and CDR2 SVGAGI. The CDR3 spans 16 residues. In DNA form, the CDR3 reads TGTGCCAGCAGTTACTCGGGACTAGCGGGGGGTTTGACCCAGTTCTTC. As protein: CASSYSGLAGGLTQFF.

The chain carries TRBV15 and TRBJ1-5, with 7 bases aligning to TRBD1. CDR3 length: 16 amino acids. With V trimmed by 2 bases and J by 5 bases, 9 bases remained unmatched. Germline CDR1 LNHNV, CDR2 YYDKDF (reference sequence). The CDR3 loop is CATSRSHRGSYQPQHF. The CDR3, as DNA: TGTGCCACCAGCAGATCTCACAGGGGCAGCTATCAGCCCCAGCATTTT.

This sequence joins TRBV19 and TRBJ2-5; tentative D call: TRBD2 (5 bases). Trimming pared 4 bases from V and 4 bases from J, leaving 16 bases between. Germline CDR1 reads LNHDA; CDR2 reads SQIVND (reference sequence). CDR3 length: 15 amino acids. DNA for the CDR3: TGTGCCAGTAGTAACAACGGGGTGCTAGGAGAGACCCAGTACTTC. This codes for CASSNNGVLGETQYF.

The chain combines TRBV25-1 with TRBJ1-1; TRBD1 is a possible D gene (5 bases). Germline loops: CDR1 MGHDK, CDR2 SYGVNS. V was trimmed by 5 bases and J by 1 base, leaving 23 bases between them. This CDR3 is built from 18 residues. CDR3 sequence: CASSTYMEGPDRNTEAFF. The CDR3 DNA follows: TGTGCCAGCAGTACGTATATGGAGGGACCTGATAGGAACACTGAAGCTTTCTTT. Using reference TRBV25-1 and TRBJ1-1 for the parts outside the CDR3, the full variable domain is EADIYQTPRYLVIGTGKKITLECSQTMGHDKMYWYQQDPGMELHLIHYSYGVNSTEKGDLSSESTVSRIRTEHFPLTLESARPSHTSQYLCASSTYMEGPDRNTEAFFGQGTRLTVV.

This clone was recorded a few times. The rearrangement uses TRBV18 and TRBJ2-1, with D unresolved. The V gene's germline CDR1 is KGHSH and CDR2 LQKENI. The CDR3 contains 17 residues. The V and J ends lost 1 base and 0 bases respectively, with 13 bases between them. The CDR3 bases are TGTGCCAGCTCACCACGTTCCCAGATCAGCTCCTACAATGAGCAGTTCTTC. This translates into CASSPRSQISSYNEQFF.

CDR3 amino acids: CASSIQGRGNQPQHF. For the CDR3, the DNA is TGTGCCAGCAGTATTCAGGGTAGGGGCAATCAGCCCCAGCATTTT. The chain combines TRBV6-5 with TRBJ1-5; the D gene is possibly TRBD1 (5 bases). From germline, CDR1 is MNHEY and CDR2 SVGAGI. This CDR3 region has 15 residues. With 5 bases removed from V and 2 bases from J, the gap between germline ends came to 13 bases.

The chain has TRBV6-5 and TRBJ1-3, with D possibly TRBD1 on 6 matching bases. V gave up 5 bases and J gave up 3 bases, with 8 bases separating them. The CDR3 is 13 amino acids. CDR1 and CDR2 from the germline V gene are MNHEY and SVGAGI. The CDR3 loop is CASSSRGGNTIYF. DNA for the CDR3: TGTGCCAGCAGTAGCAGGGGTGGAAACACCATATATTTT.

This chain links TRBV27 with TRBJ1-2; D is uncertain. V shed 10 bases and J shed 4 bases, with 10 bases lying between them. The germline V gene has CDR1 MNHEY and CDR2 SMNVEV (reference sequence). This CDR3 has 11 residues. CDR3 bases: TGTGCCACCTTCTCCGGCTATGGCTACACCTTC. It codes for CATFSGYGYTF.

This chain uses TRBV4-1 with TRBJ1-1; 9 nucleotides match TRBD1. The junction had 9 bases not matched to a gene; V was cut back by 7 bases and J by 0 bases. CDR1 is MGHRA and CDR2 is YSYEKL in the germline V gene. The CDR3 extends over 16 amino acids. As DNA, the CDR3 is TGCGCCAGCAAAAGGACAGGGGTGGGTATGAACACTGAAGCTTTCTTT. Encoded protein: CASKRTGVGMNTEAFF.